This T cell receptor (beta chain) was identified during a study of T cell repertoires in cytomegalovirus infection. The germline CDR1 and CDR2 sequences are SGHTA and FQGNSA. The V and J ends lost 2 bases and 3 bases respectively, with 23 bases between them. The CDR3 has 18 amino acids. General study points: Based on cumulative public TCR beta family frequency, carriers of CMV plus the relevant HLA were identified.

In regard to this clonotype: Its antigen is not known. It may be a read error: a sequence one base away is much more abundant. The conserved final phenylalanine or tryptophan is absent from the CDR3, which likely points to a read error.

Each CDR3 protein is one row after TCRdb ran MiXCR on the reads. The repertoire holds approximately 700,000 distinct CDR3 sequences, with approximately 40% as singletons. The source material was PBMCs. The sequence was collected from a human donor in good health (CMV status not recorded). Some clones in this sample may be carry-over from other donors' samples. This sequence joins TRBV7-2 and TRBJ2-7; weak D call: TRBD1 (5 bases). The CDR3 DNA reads TGTGCCAGCAGCTTAAGCCCCAGGGTAGGGGTCCCAAACTACGAGCAGTACTGC. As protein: CASSLSPRVGVPNYEQYC.